Listed here is a single TCR beta chain. Assay execution proceeded at the deep level. How the authors handled the data: Without quality scores, immunoSEQ junctional reads could not be filtered like full-length reads. This table comes from immunoSEQ multiplex PCR, and its TCRdb copy is limited to in-frame clones, with some not included. V and J calls and clone size come straight from that table; D and trimming were deduced from the DNA. The sample comprises about 490,000 clones, 76% of which are singletons, and under 15% rests with the top ten. J gave up 3 bases and V 6 bases, and 12 bases lay outside the gene matches. This CDR3 is built from 17 residues. Germline loops: CDR1 MRHNA, CDR2 SNTAGT. This specimen comes from a study of shared clonotypes between healthy human individuals.

The sample comprised PBMCs. The receptor comes from a middle-aged woman in good health. Some clones in this sample may be carry-over from other donors' samples. The chain joins TRBV6-4 to TRBJ1-4, with 8 bases fitting TRBD1. The CDR3 spells CASRETRGRKANEKLFF. The DNA of the CDR3 is TGTGCCAGCAGAGAAACCAGGGGGCGAAAAGCTAATGAAAAACTGTTTTTT.